This T cell receptor (beta chain) appears in the sequencing data of a study of brain T cells in children with intractable seizures. Study observations and caveats: Patients' HCMV serostatus was unknown; virus specificity rests on CDR3 similarity alone. Absence of clones before surgery may stem from lower sequencing depth.

Described time point: blood from clinic visit 5 months post-surgery; TSC patient then seizure free. Only cases whose brain tissue showed the highest T cell transcript signatures were sequenced. Patients received at least one anti-epileptic drug before surgery. This clone showed up just once. What it binds is unknown. This CDR3 has 11 amino acids. V lost 8 bases, J lost 6 bases, and 11 bases lay in between. From germline, CDR1 is MNHEY and CDR2 SVGAGI. The table came from immunoSEQ multiplex PCR; TCRdb's copy has only in-frame clones and leaves some out. The repertoire holds a few hundred thousand clones, with about 93% as singletons.

This sample comprised peripheral blood, obtained roughly 5 months after surgery. The chain recombines TRBV6-5 with TRBJ2-7; D is undetermined. This receptor was obtained from a boy younger than two with tuberous sclerosis and intractable seizures. The CDR3 protein is CASSTASEQYF. In DNA, the CDR3 is TGTGCCAGCTCAACGGCCTCCGAGCAGTACTTC.